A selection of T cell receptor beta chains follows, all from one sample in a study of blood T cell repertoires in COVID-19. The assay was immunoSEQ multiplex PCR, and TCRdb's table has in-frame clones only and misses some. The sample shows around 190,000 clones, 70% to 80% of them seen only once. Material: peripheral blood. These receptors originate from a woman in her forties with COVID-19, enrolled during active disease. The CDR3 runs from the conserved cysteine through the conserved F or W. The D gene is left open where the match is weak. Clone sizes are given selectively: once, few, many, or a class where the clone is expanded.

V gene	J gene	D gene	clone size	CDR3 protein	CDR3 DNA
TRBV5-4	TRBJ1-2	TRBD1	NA	CASTISRGQGYGYTF	TGTGCCAGCACCATCTCTCGGGGACAGGGTTACGGCTACACCTTC
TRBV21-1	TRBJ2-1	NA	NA	CASSKQLAGGPNEQFF	TGTGCCAGCAGCAAGCAGCTAGCGGGAGGGCCCAATGAGCAGTTCTTC
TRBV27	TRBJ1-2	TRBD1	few	CASSSGDREFLGYTF	TGTGCCAGCAGTTCCGGAGACAGGGAATTCCTTGGCTACACCTTC
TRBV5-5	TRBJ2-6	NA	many	CASSLFTGANVLTF	TGTGCCAGCAGCTTGTTTACTGGGGCCAACGTCCTGACTTTC
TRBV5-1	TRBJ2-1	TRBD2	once	CASSGPGTSGRGEQFF	TGCGCCAGCAGCGGACCCGGGACTAGCGGGAGAGGTGAGCAGTTCTTC
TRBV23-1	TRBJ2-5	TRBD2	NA	CASIFKWTDPRRLAEETQYF	TGCGCCAGCATTTTCAAATGGACGGACCCACGCAGACTAGCGGAAGAGACCCAGTACTTC
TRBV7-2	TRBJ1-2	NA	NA	CASSFGTLGVTF	TGTGCCAGCAGCTTCGGGACTCTCGGCGTCACCTTC
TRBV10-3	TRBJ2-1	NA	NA	CAITDRDWGQFF	TGTGCCATCACCGACAGGGACTGGGGGCAGTTCTTC
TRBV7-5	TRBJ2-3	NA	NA	CVRSLLRGLTDTQYF	TGTGTCAGAAGCTTATTGCGGGGGTTAACAGATACGCAGTATTTT
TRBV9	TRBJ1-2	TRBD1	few	CASSALTGVGALNYGYTF	TGTGCCAGCAGCGCCTTAACAGGGGTAGGGGCGCTCAACTATGGCTACACCTTC
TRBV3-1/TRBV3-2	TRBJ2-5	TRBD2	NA	CASSQGSLAVQETQYF	TGTGCCAGCAGCCAAGGTAGCCTAGCGGTTCAAGAGACCCAGTACTTC
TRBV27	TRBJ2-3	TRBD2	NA	CASSLIRGGADTQYF	TGTGCCAGCAGTTTAATCCGTGGGGGGGCAGATACGCAGTATTTT
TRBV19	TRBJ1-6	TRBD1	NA	CASTGTGGRSPLHF	TGTGCCAGCACCGGGACAGGGGGTCGTTCACCCCTCCACTTT
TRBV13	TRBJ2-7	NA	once	CASSLGVGTPTYEQYF	TGTGCCAGCAGCTTAGGGGTCGGGACTCCTACCTACGAGCAGTACTTC
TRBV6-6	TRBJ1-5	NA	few	CASMGQPNQPQHF	TGTGCCAGCATGGGCCAGCCCAATCAGCCCCAGCATTTT
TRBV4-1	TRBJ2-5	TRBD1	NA	CASSQGGRGLRETQYF	TGCGCCAGCAGCCAAGGCGGCAGGGGGCTGAGAGAGACCCAGTACTTC
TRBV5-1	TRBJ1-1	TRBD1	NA	CASSTGENTEAFF	TGCGCCAGCAGCACAGGGGAGAACACTGAAGCTTTCTTT
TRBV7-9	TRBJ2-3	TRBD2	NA	CASGSGALTTDTQYF	TGTGCCAGCGGCAGCGGGGCCCTAACCACAGATACGCAGTATTTT
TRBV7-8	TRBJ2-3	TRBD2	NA	CASSLAQVAGGHTDTQYF	TGTGCCAGCAGCTTAGCGCAGGTAGCGGGGGGGCACACAGATACGCAGTATTTT
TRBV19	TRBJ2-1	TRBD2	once	CAAGGGSWYNEQFF	TGTGCCGCTGGGGGGGGGAGCTGGTACAATGAGCAGTTCTTC
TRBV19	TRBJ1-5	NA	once	CASSPGQSNYLDNQPQHF	TGTGCCAGTAGTCCCGGACAGAGCAACTATCTAGACAATCAGCCCCAGCATTTT
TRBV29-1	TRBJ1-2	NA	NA	CSVVSVGHGGYGYTF	TGCAGCGTTGTATCGGTGGGACATGGCGGATATGGCTACACCTTC
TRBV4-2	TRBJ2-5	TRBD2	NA	CASSQGYLAGEETQYF	TGTGCCAGCAGCCAAGGGTATCTAGCGGGGGAAGAGACCCAGTACTTC
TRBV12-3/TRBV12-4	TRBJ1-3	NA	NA	CASVRLSGNTIYF	TGTGCCAGCGTCCGTCTCTCTGGAAACACCATATATTTT
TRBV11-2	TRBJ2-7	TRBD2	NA	CASSFQGGLAGAYEQYF	TGTGCCAGCAGCTTTCAGGGGGGACTAGCGGGAGCCTACGAGCAGTACTTC
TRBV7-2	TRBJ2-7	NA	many	CASSLGPRTYEQYF	TGTGCCAGCAGCTTAGGCCCCAGGACCTACGAGCAGTACTTC
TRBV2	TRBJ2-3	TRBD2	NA	CASSVRGGVTDTQYF	TGTGCCAGCAGTGTCCGGGGAGGGGTCACAGATACGCAGTATTTT
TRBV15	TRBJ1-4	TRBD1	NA	CATGRDRGATNEKLFF	TGTGCCACCGGCCGGGACAGGGGAGCCACTAATGAAAAACTGTTTTTT
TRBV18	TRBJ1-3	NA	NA	CASSPNPGDSGNTIYF	TGTGCCAGCTCGCCAAACCCGGGGGACTCTGGAAACACCATATATTTT
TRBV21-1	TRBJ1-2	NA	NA	CASSKDHDRVAWGYTF	TGTGCCAGCAGCAAGGACCATGACAGGGTGGCTTGGGGCTACACCTTC
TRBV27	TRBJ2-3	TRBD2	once	CASSSRGWAGDGDTQYF	TGTGCCAGCAGCTCTCGGGGCTGGGCGGGGGACGGGGATACGCAGTATTTT
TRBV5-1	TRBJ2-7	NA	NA	CASSLGRVLGEQYF	TGCGCCAGCAGCTTGGGCCGGGTTCTAGGCGAGCAGTACTTC
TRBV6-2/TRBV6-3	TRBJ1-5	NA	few	CASSYGPNQPQHF	TGTGCCAGCAGTTACGGGCCTAATCAGCCCCAGCATTTT
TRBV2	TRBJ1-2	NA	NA	CASGSGTINYGYTF	TGTGCCAGCGGGTCCGGGACAATAAACTATGGCTACACCTTC
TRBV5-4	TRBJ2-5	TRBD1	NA	CASSFGQARETQYF	TGTGCCAGCAGCTTCGGACAGGCACGCGAGACCCAGTACTTC
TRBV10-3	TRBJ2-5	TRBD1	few	CAIRGDRVETQYF	TGTGCCATCAGGGGGGACAGGGTGGAGACCCAGTACTTC
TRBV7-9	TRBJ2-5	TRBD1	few	CASSLGTGGRETQYF	TGTGCCAGCAGCTTAGGAACAGGGGGACGGGAGACCCAGTACTTC
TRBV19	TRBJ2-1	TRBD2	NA	CASRASGRGFYNEQFF	TGTGCCAGTAGAGCCAGCGGGAGAGGTTTCTACAATGAGCAGTTCTTC
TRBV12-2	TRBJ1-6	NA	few	CASRAIRVTHCSYNSPLHF	TGTGCAAGTCGCGCGATCAGGGTTACACACTGCTCCTATAATTCACCCCTCCACTTT
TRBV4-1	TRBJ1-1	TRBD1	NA	CASSQMGQKNTEAFF	TGCGCCAGCAGCCAGATGGGACAGAAGAACACTGAAGCTTTCTTT
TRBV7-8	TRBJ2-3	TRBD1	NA	CASSLTGDTDTQYF	TGTGCCAGCAGCTTAACAGGGGACACAGATACGCAGTATTTT
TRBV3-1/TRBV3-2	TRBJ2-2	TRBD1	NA	CASSHLTGTGGYPGELFF	TGTGCCAGCAGCCACTTAACCGGGACAGGGGGTTATCCCGGGGAGCTGTTTTTT
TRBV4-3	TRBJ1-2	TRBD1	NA	CASSQQTGDGYGYTF	TGCGCCAGCAGCCAGCAAACAGGGGATGGGTATGGCTACACCTTC
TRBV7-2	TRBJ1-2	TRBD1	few	CASSPGGAYGYTF	TGTGCCAGCAGCCCAGGGGGCGCATATGGCTACACCTTC
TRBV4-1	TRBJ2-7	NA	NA	CASSQDRGYEQYF	TGCGCCAGCAGCCAAGATCGGGGCTACGAGCAGTACTTC
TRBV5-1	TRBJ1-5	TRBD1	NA	CASSLEGQEGQPQHF	TGCGCCAGCAGCTTGGAGGGACAGGAGGGTCAGCCCCAGCATTTT
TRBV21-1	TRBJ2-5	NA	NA	CASSKSPTALDRGHQETQYF	TGTGCCAGCAGCAAATCCCCTACCGCTCTGGACAGGGGGCACCAGGAGACCCAGTACTTC
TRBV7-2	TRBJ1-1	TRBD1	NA	CASSFDRVNTEAFF	TGTGCCAGCAGCTTTGACAGGGTGAACACTGAAGCTTTCTTT
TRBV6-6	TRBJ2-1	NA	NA	CASSAARAIDEQFF	TGTGCCAGCAGTGCCGCGAGGGCTATAGATGAGCAGTTCTTC
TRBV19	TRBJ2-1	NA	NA	CASSGAGSYLNNEQFF	TGTGCCAGTAGTGGGGCAGGGTCCTATCTGAACAATGAGCAGTTCTTC
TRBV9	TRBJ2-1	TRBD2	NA	CASSVHGLAGDRGDEQFF	TGTGCCAGCAGCGTCCATGGACTAGCGGGGGACCGAGGGGATGAGCAGTTCTTC
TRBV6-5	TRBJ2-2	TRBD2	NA	CASRKRGSNGELFF	TGTGCCAGCAGGAAGCGGGGGTCGAACGGGGAGCTGTTTTTT
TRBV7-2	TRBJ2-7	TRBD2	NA	CASSLWSGGTYEQYF	TGTGCCAGCAGCTTGTGGAGCGGGGGGACCTACGAGCAGTACTTC
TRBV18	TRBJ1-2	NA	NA	CASSPREGTYGYTF	TGTGCCAGCTCACCACGAGAGGGTACCTATGGCTACACCTTC
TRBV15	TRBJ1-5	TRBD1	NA	CATSRPGQLYQPQHF	TGTGCCACCAGCAGGCCGGGACAGCTGTATCAGCCCCAGCATTTT
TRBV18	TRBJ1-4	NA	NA	CASSPQGFNEKLFF	TGTGCCAGCTCACCGCAGGGTTTTAATGAAAAACTGTTTTTT
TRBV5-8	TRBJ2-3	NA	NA	CASSLGLGVTDTQYF	TGTGCCAGCAGCTTGGGACTAGGGGTTACAGATACGCAGTATTTT
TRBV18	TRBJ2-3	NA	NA	CASSPASRGAADTQYF	TGTGCCAGCTCACCAGCAAGCAGGGGGGCTGCAGATACGCAGTATTTT
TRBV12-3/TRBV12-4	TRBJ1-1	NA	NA	CASSKGSGTEAFF	TGTGCCAGCAGTAAGGGGTCGGGCACTGAAGCTTTCTTT